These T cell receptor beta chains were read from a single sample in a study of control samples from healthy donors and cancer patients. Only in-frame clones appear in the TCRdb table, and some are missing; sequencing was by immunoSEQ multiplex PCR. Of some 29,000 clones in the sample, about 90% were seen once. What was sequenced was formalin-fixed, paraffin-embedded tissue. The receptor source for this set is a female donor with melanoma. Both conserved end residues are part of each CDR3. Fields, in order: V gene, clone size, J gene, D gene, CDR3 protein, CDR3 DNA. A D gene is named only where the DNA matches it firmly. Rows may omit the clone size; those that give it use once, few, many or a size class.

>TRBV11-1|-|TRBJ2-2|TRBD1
CASSSDRGQHTGELFF
TGTGCCAGCAGCTCCGACAGGGGGCAACACACCGGGGAGCTGTTTTTT
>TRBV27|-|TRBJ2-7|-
CASSLKGSWTYEQYF
TGTGCCAGCAGTTTAAAGGGAAGCTGGACCTACGAGCAGTACTTC
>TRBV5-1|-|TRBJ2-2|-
CASRSGLGELFF
TGCGCCAGCAGATCAGGTTTGGGGGAGCTGTTTTTT
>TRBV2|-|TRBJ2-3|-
CASNFQDTQYF
TGTGCCAGCAACTTCCAGGATACGCAGTATTTT
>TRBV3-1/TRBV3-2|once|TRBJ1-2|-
CASSQYRQGYTF
TGTGCCAGCAGCCAATATCGGCAGGGCTACACCTTC
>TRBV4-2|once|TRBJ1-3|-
CASSQDRDSYSGNTIYF
TGTGCCAGCAGCCAAGACCGGGATTCCTACTCTGGAAACACCATATATTTT
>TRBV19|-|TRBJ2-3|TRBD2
CASSIAGGLDTQYF
TGTGCCAGTAGTATAGCGGGAGGGCTCGATACGCAGTATTTT
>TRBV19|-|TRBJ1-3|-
CASSRDVWRPFGNTIYF
TGTGCCAGTAGTAGGGACGTGTGGAGGCCGTTTGGAAACACCATATATTTT
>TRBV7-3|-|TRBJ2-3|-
CASSLNKRADTQYF
TGTGCCAGCAGCTTAAATAAGCGAGCAGATACGCAGTATTTT
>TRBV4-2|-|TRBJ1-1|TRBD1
CASSDRRQGVYTEAFF
TGTGCCAGCAGCGACCGACGACAGGGGGTATACACTGAAGCTTTCTTT
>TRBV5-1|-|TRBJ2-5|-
CASSLVTTETQYF
TGCGCCAGCAGCTTGGTCACTACGGAGACCCAGTACTTC
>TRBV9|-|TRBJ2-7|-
CASTPSYEQYF
TGTGCCAGCACCCCCTCCTACGAGCAGTACTTC
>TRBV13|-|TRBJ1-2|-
CASSLANLLGYTF
TGTGCCAGCAGCTTAGCGAATCTACTTGGCTACACCTTC
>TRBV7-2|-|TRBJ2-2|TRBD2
CASSPWTSPNTGELFF
TGTGCCAGCAGCCCTTGGACTAGCCCGAACACCGGGGAGCTGTTTTTT
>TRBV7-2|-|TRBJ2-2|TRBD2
CASSLVGTSGSSELFF
TGTGCCAGCAGCTTAGTAGGGACTAGCGGGAGCTCGGAGCTGTTTTTT
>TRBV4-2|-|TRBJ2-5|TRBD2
CASSRLAGGETQYF
TGTGCCAGCAGCCGATTAGCGGGGGGAGAGACCCAGTACTTC
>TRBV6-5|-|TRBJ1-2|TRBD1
CASREDRGGGYTF
TGTGCCAGCAGGGAGGACAGGGGAGGAGGCTACACCTTC
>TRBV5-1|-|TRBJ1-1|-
CASSPTTVPAEAFF
TGCGCCAGCAGCCCCACGACAGTCCCCGCTGAAGCTTTCTTT
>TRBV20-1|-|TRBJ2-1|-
CSASGKNEQFF
TGCAGTGCTAGCGGGAAAAATGAGCAGTTCTTC
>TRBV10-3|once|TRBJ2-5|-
CAISESQAGETQYF
TGTGCCATCAGTGAGTCGCAGGCAGGGGAGACCCAGTACTTC
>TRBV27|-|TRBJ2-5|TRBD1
CASSLSLRGETQYF
TGTGCCAGCAGTTTGAGCCTCAGGGGGGAGACCCAGTACTTC
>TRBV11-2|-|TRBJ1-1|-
CASSLASGAATEAFF
TGTGCCAGCAGCTTAGCCTCCGGGGCCGCCACTGAAGCTTTCTTT
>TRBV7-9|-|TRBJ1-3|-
CASSASGNTIYF
TGTGCCAGCAGCGCCTCTGGAAACACCATATATTTT
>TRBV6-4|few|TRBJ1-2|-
CASSQEGGPYGYTF
TGTGCCAGCAGCCAAGAGGGGGGTCCCTATGGCTACACCTTC
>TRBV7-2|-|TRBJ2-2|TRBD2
CASSPGPSGVFTGELFF
TGTGCCAGCAGCCCCGGCCCTAGCGGGGTTTTCACCGGGGAGCTGTTTTTT
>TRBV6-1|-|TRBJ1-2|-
CASSGRITGDGSNYGYTF
TGTGCCAGCAGTGGGCGGATTACTGGCGACGGATCTAACTATGGCTACACCTTC
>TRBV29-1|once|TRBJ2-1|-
CSVVRGGNEQFF
TGCAGCGTTGTTAGGGGAGGCAATGAGCAGTTCTTC
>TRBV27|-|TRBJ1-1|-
CASSFGGTGTEAFF
TGTGCCAGCAGTTTCGGTGGCACCGGCACTGAAGCTTTCTTT
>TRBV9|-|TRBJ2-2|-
CASSGTPGELFF
TGTGCCAGCAGCGGTACCCCCGGGGAGCTGTTTTTT
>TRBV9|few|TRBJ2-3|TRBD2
CASSVGDGRAPDTQYF
TGTGCCAGCAGCGTAGGGGACGGGAGGGCCCCAGATACGCAGTATTTT
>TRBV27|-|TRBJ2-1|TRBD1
CASSFGQGANEQFF
TGTGCCAGCAGTTTTGGGCAGGGGGCCAATGAGCAGTTCTTC
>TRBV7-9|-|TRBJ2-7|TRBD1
CASSLAGQGRHEQYF
TGTGCCAGCAGCTTAGCGGGACAGGGAAGGCACGAGCAGTACTTC
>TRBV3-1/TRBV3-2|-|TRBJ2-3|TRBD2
CASSQDRLAGADTQYF
TGTGCCAGCAGCCAAGATAGGCTAGCGGGGGCAGATACGCAGTATTTT
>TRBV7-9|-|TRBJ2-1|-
CASSSRRWGLNEQFF
TGTGCCAGCAGCTCCCGGAGGTGGGGGTTGAATGAGCAGTTCTTC
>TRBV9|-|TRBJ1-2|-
CASSVEGGYGYTF
TGTGCCAGCAGCGTAGAAGGCGGGTATGGCTACACCTTC
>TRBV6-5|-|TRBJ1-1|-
CASSVQGPEAFF
TGTGCCAGCAGCGTCCAGGGACCTGAAGCTTTCTTT
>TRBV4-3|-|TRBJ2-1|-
CASSQDHPYNEQFF
TGCGCCAGCAGCCAAGATCACCCGTACAATGAGCAGTTCTTC
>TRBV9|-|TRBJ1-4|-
CASSARKDEKLFF
TGTGCCAGCAGCGCGAGGAAAGATGAAAAACTGTTTTTT
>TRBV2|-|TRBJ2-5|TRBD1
CGGGQGAGGQYF
TGTGGTGGTGGACAGGGGGCCGGGGGCCAGTACTTC
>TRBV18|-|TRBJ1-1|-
CASSPVRGSAEAFF
TGTGCCAGCTCACCAGTCAGGGGATCCGCTGAAGCTTTCTTT
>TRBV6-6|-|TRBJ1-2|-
CASPRGGYTF
TGTGCCAGCCCTAGGGGGGGCTACACCTTC
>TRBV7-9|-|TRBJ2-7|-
CASSFRPGLVYEQYF
TGTGCCAGCAGCTTTAGGCCGGGCTTAGTCTACGAGCAGTACTTC